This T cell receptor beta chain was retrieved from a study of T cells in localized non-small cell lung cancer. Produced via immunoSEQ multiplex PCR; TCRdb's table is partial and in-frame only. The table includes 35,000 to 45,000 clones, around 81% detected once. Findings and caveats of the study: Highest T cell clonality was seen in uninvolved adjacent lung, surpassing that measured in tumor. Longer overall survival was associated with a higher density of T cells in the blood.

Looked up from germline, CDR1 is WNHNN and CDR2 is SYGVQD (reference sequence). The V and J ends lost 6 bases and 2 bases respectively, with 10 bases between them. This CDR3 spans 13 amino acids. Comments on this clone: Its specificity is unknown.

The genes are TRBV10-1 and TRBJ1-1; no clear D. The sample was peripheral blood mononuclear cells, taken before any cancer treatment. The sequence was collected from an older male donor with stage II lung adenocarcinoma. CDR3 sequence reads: CASRPVANTEAFF. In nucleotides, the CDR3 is TGCGCCAGCAGGCCTGTAGCTAACACTGAAGCTTTCTTT.